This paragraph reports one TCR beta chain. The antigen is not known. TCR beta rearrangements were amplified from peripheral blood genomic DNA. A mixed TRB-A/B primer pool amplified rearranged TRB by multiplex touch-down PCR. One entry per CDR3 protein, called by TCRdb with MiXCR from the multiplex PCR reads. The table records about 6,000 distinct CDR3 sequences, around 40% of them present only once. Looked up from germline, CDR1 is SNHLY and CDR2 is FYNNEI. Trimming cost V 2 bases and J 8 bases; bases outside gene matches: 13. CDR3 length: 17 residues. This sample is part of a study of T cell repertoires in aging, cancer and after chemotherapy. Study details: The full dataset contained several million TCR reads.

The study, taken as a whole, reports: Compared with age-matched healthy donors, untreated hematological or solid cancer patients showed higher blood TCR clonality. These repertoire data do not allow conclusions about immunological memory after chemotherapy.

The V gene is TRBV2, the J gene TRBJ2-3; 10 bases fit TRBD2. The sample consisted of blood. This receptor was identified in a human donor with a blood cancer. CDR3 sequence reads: CASSERTSGRGGGTQYF. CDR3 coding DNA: TGTGCCAGCAGTGAACGGACTAGCGGCCGGGGGGGAGGTACGCAGTATTTT.